The next 18 T cell receptor beta chains were all read from a single sample in a study of response to subunit inactivated influenza vaccine. MiXCR was run by TCRdb on the RT-PCR reads, yielding one entry per CDR3 protein. In the table there are around 570,000 distinct CDR3 sequences, under 9% of which are singletons. The sample was PBMCs from blood, taken roughly 24 months after vaccination. The receptors come from a man aged 50-75 years who received an inactivated influenza vaccine.

This clonotype was counted ten times or more. The rearrangement links TRBV10-1 to TRBJ2-7; D uncertain. This CDR3 has 14 residues. With 2 bases removed from V and 2 bases from J, the gap between germline ends came to 10 bases. Germline V gene sequence: CDR1 WNHNN, CDR2 SYGVQD (reference sequence). This CDR3 reads CASSEVFRPYEQYF. DNA of the CDR3: TGCGCCAGCAGTGAGGTATTCCGACCCTACGAGCAGTACTTC.

In its sample, this clonotype was seen many times. V gene TRBV29-1 combines with J gene TRBJ1-1; D perhaps matches TRBD1 (6 bases). V lost 5 bases and J 4 bases, leaving 17 bases between the germline ends. Per the germline V gene, CDR1 is SQVTM and CDR2 is ANQGSEA. This CDR3 contains 14 residues. CDR3 sequence (DNA): TGCAGCGTTAGAACAGGGAGTACGGGCACTGAAGCTTTCTTT. Translated: CSVRTGSTGTEAFF.

V gene TRBV28 combines with J gene TRBJ2-3; TRBD2 aligns across 16 bases. The trim removed 7 bases at V and 3 bases at J, leaving 7 bases unmatched. This CDR3 contains 17 residues. The germline V gene encodes CDR1 MDHEN and CDR2 SYDVKM. CDR3 sequence reads: CASTGLAGGPETDTQYF. In DNA, the CDR3 is TGTGCCAGCACGGGACTAGCGGGGGGGCCAGAGACAGATACGCAGTATTTT.

The chain joins TRBV6-1 to TRBJ2-6; D ambiguous. The CDR3 has 14 amino acids. Trimming pared 6 bases from V and 2 bases from J, leaving 8 bases between. Germline CDR1 MNHNS, CDR2 SASEGT. The CDR3 DNA reads as TGTGCCAGCAGCGCGGCCCCTGGGGCCAACGTCCTGACTTTC. It specifies CASSAAPGANVLTF.

This chain uses TRBV5-4 with TRBJ1-1; D is possibly TRBD1 (5 bases). V lost 3 bases and J 0 bases, leaving 15 bases between the germline ends. The CDR3 loop spans 16 amino acids. Germline loops: CDR1 SGHNT, CDR2 YYREEE (reference sequence). Here the CDR3 reads CASSSRRQGLNTEAFF. CDR3 sequence (DNA): TGTGCCAGCAGCTCCCGGCGGCAGGGCCTGAACACTGAAGCTTTCTTT.

The chain combines TRBV20-1 with TRBJ2-1, with a possible D match to TRBD2 (5 bases). CDR3 size: 14 residues. Trimming left V 1 base short and J 10 bases short, with 17 bases between. Germline loops: CDR1 DFQATT, CDR2 SNEGSKA (reference sequence). The chain's CDR3 is CSARGPRGSGEQFF. CDR3 sequence (DNA): TGCAGTGCTAGAGGGCCACGGGGAAGTGGGGAGCAGTTCTTC.

This clonotype showed up just a few times. This chain joins TRBV20-1 and TRBJ1-1; D is perhaps TRBD1 (6 bases). Deletions cut 5 bases from V and 2 bases from J, with 15 bases between. The CDR3 covers 14 residues. Per the germline V gene, CDR1 is DFQATT and CDR2 is SNEGSKA (reference sequence). In nucleotides, the CDR3 is TGCAGTGCTCTCCTAGGGGGGGTTAACACTGAAGCTTTCTTT. Its protein product is CSALLGGVNTEAFF.

This clonotype has a handful of counts. V usage is TRBV6-1 and J usage is TRBJ2-2; no clear D. Trimming cost V 2 bases and J 1 base, with 8 bases left between them. Germline V gene data show CDR1 as MNHNS and CDR2 as SASEGT. The CDR3 spans 15 residues. CDR3 protein: CASSEWTGNTGELFF. Here the CDR3 DNA reads TGTGCCAGCAGTGAATGGACCGGGAACACCGGGGAGCTGTTTTTT.

The gene calls are TRBV19 and TRBJ1-1, with D uncertain. Trimming stripped 7 bases from V and 8 bases from J, with 14 bases between. The CDR3 consists of 12 residues. In germline, CDR1 is LNHDA, CDR2 SQIVND (reference sequence). The CDR3 DNA reads as TGTGCCAGTAACCCTGGGGAGGGAGAAGCTTTCTTT. This encodes CASNPGEGEAFF.

The table lists this clonotype with a count of one. One end of the junction fails to match germline, which may point to a read error. The chain has TRBV20-1 and TRBJ2-3; TRBD2 matches at 14 bases. Germline-derived CDR1 and CDR2 are DFQATT and SNEGSKA (reference sequence). CDR3 length equals 17 residues. CDR3 coding DNA: TGCAGTGCTAGTGGACTAGCGGGAGGAGGGACAACAGGTACGCAGTATTTT. It specifies CSASGLAGGGTTGTQYF.

The genes are TRBV7-9 and TRBJ1-2, with a possible D match to TRBD1 (5 bases). Germline V gene sequence: CDR1 SEHNR, CDR2 FQNEAQ (reference sequence). The V end was cut by 0 bases, the J end by 9 bases, with 14 bases between. The CDR3 length is 14 residues. CDR3 nucleotides: TGTGCCAGCAGCTTAGCGGGACCCAACGTACGCTACACCTTC. Translating it yields CASSLAGPNVRYTF.

This clonotype was counted a few times. The chain links TRBV5-6 to TRBJ2-2; D is undetermined. Per the germline V gene, CDR1 is SGHDT and CDR2 is YYEEEE. The CDR3 spans 15 residues. Trimming removed 0 bases from V and 4 bases from J, with 10 bases in between. As DNA, the CDR3 is TGTGCCAGCAGCTTGGAGCCCCTCGGCACCGGGGAGCTGTTTTTT. Translated: CASSLEPLGTGELFF.

This clonotype was counted at least ten times. The chain couples TRBV7-2 to TRBJ2-5; the D gene is possibly TRBD1 (6 bases). The V gene lost 1 base and the J gene lost 5 bases, with 11 bases spanning the gap. CDR3 length: 14 amino acids. The germline gives CDR1 SGHTA, CDR2 FQGNSA. DNA of the CDR3: TGTGCCAGCAGCTTAGGGGGGCGCTACGAGACCCAGTACTTC. As protein: CASSLGGRYETQYF.

The chain carries TRBV20-1 and TRBJ2-7; either TRBD1 or TRBD2 may supply D (6 bases each). Germline CDR1 is DFQATT and CDR2 is SNEGSKA (reference sequence). Trimming shortened V by 3 bases and J by 2 bases, and 17 bases separated the two germline ends. The CDR3 contains 15 residues. CDR3 in amino acids: CSASWGASATYEQYF. As DNA, the CDR3 is TGCAGTGCTAGTTGGGGGGCTAGCGCAACCTACGAGCAGTACTTC.

This clonotype appeared many times. This sequence joins TRBV14 and TRBJ2-3; 8 nucleotides align to TRBD2. Germline values: CDR1 SGHDN, CDR2 FVKESK. The length of the CDR3 is 16 residues. J lost 0 bases, V lost 3 bases, and 5 bases had no gene match. The CDR3 here is CASSQLAGGSTDTQYF. As DNA, the CDR3 is TGTGCCAGCAGCCAGTTGGCGGGGGGTAGCACAGATACGCAGTATTTT. The entire variable domain, with the rest obtained from reference TRBV14 and TRBJ2-3, is as follows: EAGVTQFPSHSVIEKGQTVTLRCDPISGHDNLYWYRRVMGKEIKFLLHFVKESKQDESGMPNNRFLAERTGGTYSTLKVQPAELEDSGVYFCASSQLAGGSTDTQYFGPGTRLTVL.

The table lists this clonotype with a few counts. The CDR3 region has the DNA TGTGCCAGCTCTAGAAGACTAGCGGGAGGGCGGTGGGAGCAGTTCTTC. Translation gives CASSRRLAGGRWEQFF. The V call is TRBV25-1, the J call TRBJ2-1; 14 bases are a match to TRBD2. The germline V gene encodes CDR1 MGHDK and CDR2 SYGVNS. This CDR3 is built from 16 residues. V lost 8 bases, J lost 10 bases, and 13 bases stayed unmatched.

This clonotype showed up just a few times. The chain carries TRBV20-1 and TRBJ2-7; D may match TRBD1 or TRBD2 (5 bases each). V was clipped by 0 bases and J by 1 base, with 10 bases between them. The CDR3 runs to 14 residues. From germline, CDR1 is DFQATT and CDR2 SNEGSKA (reference sequence). The CDR3: CSARDRGTSYEQYF. The CDR3 bases are TGCAGTGCTAGAGATCGGGGCACGTCCTACGAGCAGTACTTC.

This clonotype was counted between two and nine times. The chain carries TRBV5-5 and TRBJ2-1; 7 bases line up with TRBD2. CDR3 size: 11 residues. The V segment lost 6 bases and the J segment 15 bases; nucleotides outside the gene matches: 9. Per the germline V gene, CDR1 is SGHKS and CDR2 is YYEKEE (reference sequence). Here the CDR3 DNA reads TGTGCCAGCATCGCCATCGGGGGGTCGTTCTTC. Its protein is CASIAIGGSFF. Variable domain in full (rest from reference TRBV5-5 and TRBJ2-1): DAGVTQSPTHLIKTRGQQVTLRCSPISGHKSVSWYQQVLGQGPQFIFQYYEKEERGRGNFPDRFSARQFPNYSSELNVNALLLGDSALYLCASIAIGGSFFGPGTRLTVL.